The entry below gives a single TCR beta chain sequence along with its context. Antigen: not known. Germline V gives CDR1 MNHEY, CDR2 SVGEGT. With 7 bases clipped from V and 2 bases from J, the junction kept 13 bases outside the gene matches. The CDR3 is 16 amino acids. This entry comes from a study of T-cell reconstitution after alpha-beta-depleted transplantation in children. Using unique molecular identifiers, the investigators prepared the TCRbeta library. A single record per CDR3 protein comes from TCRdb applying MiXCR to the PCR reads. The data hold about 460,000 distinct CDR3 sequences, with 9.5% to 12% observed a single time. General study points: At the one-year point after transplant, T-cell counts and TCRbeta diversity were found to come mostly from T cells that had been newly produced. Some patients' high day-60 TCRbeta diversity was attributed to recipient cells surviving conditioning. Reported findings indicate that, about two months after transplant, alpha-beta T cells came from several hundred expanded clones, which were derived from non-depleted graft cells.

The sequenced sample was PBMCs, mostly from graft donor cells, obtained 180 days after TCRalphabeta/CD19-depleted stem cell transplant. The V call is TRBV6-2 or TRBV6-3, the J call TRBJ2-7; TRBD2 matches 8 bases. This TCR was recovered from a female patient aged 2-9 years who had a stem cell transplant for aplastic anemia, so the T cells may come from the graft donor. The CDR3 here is CASKRTQRETTYEQYF. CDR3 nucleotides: TGTGCCAGCAAGCGAACCCAGCGGGAGACGACCTACGAGCAGTACTTC.